The entry below gives a single T cell receptor beta chain sequence along with its context. This clonotype was found a few times. Its antigen is currently not known. No base-level quality is on record; no much larger clone is a single base apart. The CDR3 runs 15 residues from the cysteine to the phenylalanine. Only the CDR3 DNA stays, 45 bases, in frame from base 1. In the germline V gene, CDR1 corresponds to SGHRS and CDR2 to YFSETQ. Compared with germline, V lacks 2 bases and J lacks 9 bases; bases without a gene match: 7. This specimen comes from a study of T-cell memory formation after mild COVID-19 (dated by TCRdb to about 2021). Study-level background: Most TCR sequence clusters were specific to one of the two donors. Longitudinal TCRalpha and TCRbeta repertoire sequencing tracked T-cell clones expanding and contracting after mild COVID-19 in two donors. The cohort comprised two young, previously healthy adult volunteers, one female and one male. Study-wide findings and limitations: Clones contracting from day 15 to 85 had balanced CD4/CD8 phenotypes, while a second wave expanding from day 15 to 37 was biased towards CD4+. Contracting CD4+ clones turned up mainly in the CM and EM memory subsets, whereas EMRA was where CD8+ clones were enriched. Some responding clones were found in pre-infection memory, which suggests that pre-existing cross-reactive memory T cells took part in the SARS-CoV-2 response. Only two mild cases were covered in the study, and larger cohorts including severe cases with pre-infection samples were considered necessary. Whether the second-wave clones peaking on day 37 were SARS-CoV-2 specific was not confirmed.

Ficoll-Paque density gradient centrifugation was used to isolate PBMCs. The sequencer listed for this sample is Illumina NovaSeq 6000. TCRalpha and TCRbeta cDNA libraries were constructed by 5'RACE with constant-segment primers, with sample barcodes and unique molecular identifiers being introduced. Trizol reagent was used to extract RNA from every sample. Amplification of the libraries took two PCR steps, and the second step added a second sample barcode plus Illumina TruSeq adapters. Libraries were sequenced on an Illumina NovaSeq with 2 x 150 bp paired-end reads. The authors processed their data as follows. Reads were demultiplexed and collapsed into UMI-guided consensus sequences with migec v1.2.7. Using mixcr v2.1.11, UMI consensuses were aligned to TRA and TRB V and J templates and then assembled into clonotypes. Clonotypes were classified as expanded or contracted when called significant by both edgeR and NoisET, with noise models trained on biological replicates. For edgeR calls, a false discovery rate-adjusted p below 0.01 and a log2 fold-change threshold of 1 were applied. As an exploratory analysis of dynamics, max-normalized trajectories of the 1000 most abundant clonotypes were examined by PCA with hierarchical clustering. Separately sequenced CD4+ and CD8+ repertoires were used to assign the CD4 or CD8 phenotype of responding clones. The raw public data were reprocessed by TCRdb itself: fastp quality trimming at Q25, MiXCR clonotype calling, in-frame beta chains only. Each entry is one CDR3 protein sequence, shown with its most common DNA and genes. TCRdb, rather than the study authors, made the V and J calls. Counted in this sample were around 410,000 distinct CDR3 sequences; about 25% of them appeared once. The ten largest clones capture under 15% of the sample.

This TCR was recovered from an adult woman who had mild COVID-19 (a few samples of this study predate the infection). The sample titles of this study are shuffled in the database, so cell type and time point are left out; the donor was told from shared clones. Sequencing was performed on PBMCs or a T cell subset sorted from them (not recorded which). The rearrangement joined TRBV5-1 to TRBJ2-1; 11 central nucleotides agree with TRBD2. The nucleotide sequence is given as TGCGCCAGCAGCTTAGGGGGACTAGCGGTAACTGAGCAGTTCTTC. It is translated as CASSLGGLAVTEQFF.